This note documents a single T cell receptor (beta chain) sequence. Germline-derived CDR1 and CDR2 are SEHNR and FQNEAQ (reference sequence). This CDR3 is built from 13 residues. The V end was cut by 11 bases, the J end by 0 bases, with 10 bases between. This sample was included in a study of blood T cell repertoires in COVID-19. On the study more broadly: Acute and convalescent COVID-19 specimens originated in the United States, Italy and Spain. T cells, B-cell-depleted T cells, or PBMCs provided the cDNA or gDNA that served as material.

Repertoires were generated with immunoSEQ multiplex PCR, while TCRdb's copy carries only in-frame clones and drops some. The repertoire holds more than 200,000 clones, around 80% seen once, with approximately 4.3% in the top ten. Participants were aged about 18 to 100 years from around 26 US areas. The study assigned cohorts using participant-reported clinical history. This receptor was obtained from a man aged 25-40 years with acute COVID-19. Sequenced: PBMCs or T cells enriched from blood (not recorded which). The V and J genes are TRBV7-9 and TRBJ2-2; perhaps TRBD1 as D (6 bases). The CDR3 spells CAAGATNTGELFF. The CDR3 bases are TGTGCCGCAGGGGCTACGAACACCGGGGAGCTGTTTTTT.